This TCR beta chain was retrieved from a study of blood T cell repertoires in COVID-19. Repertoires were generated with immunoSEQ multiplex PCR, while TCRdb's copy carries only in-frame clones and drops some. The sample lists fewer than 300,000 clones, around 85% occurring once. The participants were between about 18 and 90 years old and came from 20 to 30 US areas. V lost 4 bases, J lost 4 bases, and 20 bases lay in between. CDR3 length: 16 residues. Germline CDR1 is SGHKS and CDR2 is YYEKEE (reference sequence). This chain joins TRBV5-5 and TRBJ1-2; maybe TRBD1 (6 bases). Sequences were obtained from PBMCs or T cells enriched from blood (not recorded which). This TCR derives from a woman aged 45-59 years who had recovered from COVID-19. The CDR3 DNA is TGTGCCAGCAGCCTAGAGTCCCGGGACATTCGCTATGGCTACACCTTC. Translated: CASSLESRDIRYGYTF.